The clone carrying this T cell receptor (beta chain) came up once. This entry is derived from a study of cytomegalovirus exposure and HLA in healthy donors. It was with 60 Vbeta and 13 Jbeta primers that the PCR ran. Sequenced by immunoSEQ multiplex PCR; TCRdb stores in-frame clones only, minus some. The sample includes approximately 170,000 clones, around three quarters of them seen just once. Unrecorded immune exposures were likely, despite nominal health at sampling. The CDR3 is 14 residues long. The germline V gene has CDR1 ENHRY and CDR2 SYGVKD. Trimming stripped 2 bases from V and 2 bases from J, with 10 bases between.

The chain links TRBV10-3 to TRBJ2-7, with D possibly matching TRBD2 (6 bases). Source material: PBMCs. The receptor's source is a middle-aged woman in good health and CMV-seronegative. The CDR3 protein is CAISEIAGPYEQYF. DNA of the CDR3: TGTGCCATCAGTGAGATCGCGGGGCCCTACGAGCAGTACTTC.